The 10 T cell receptor beta chains below were found in one sample sequenced in a study of shared T cell receptors in the human thymus. Clones were read by immunoSEQ multiplex PCR, and TCRdb kept only the in-frame ones, dropping some. The sample lists hundreds of thousands of clones; roughly 88% were seen once. This same sample was also taken into another study, of human thymus T cells.

Specimen: thymocytes. Receptors were obtained from a girl less than two years old with a congenital heart defect.

A single count supports this clone. This rearrangement joins TRBV9 to TRBJ1-5; 12 bases fit TRBD1. The CDR3 spans 18 residues. CDR1 is SGDLS, CDR2 YYNGEE, per germline. The V gene end was trimmed by 4 bases and the J gene end by 2 bases; junction bases not matched to a gene: 10. CDR3 sequence: CASSPGTGGASGNQPQHF. DNA for the CDR3: TGTGCCAGCAGCCCCGGGACAGGGGGCGCGAGCGGCAATCAGCCCCAGCATTTT.

A few counts support this clone. The genes are TRBV19 and TRBJ1-1, with D perhaps matching TRBD1 (6 bases). The CDR3 runs 15 residues. Germline CDR1 LNHDA, CDR2 SQIVND (reference sequence). V lost 5 bases and J 10 bases, leaving 23 bases between the germline ends. The CDR3 is CASSWNGGGASGAFF. Here the CDR3 DNA reads TGTGCCAGTAGTTGGAATGGGGGGGGCGCGTCTGGAGCTTTCTTT.

The V and J genes are TRBV11-2 and TRBJ2-1; 9 nucleotides align to TRBD2. Germline V gene data show CDR1 as SGHAT and CDR2 as FQNNGV. After removal of 4 bases from V and 4 bases from J, the junction contained 8 bases not matched to a gene. This CDR3 contains 16 residues. The CDR3: CASSWGPSGGYNEQFF. The CDR3 DNA reads as TGTGCCAGCAGCTGGGGTCCGAGCGGGGGGTACAATGAGCAGTTCTTC. The full variable domain, with the rest looked up from reference TRBV11-2 and TRBJ2-1, is EAGVAQSPRYKIIEKRQSVAFWCNPISGHATLYWYQQILGQGPKLLIQFQNNGVVDDSQLPKDRFSAERLKGVDSTLKIQPAKLEDSAVYLCASSWGPSGGYNEQFFGPGTRLTVL.

The chain joins TRBV28 to TRBJ2-5; perhaps TRBD1 as D (5 bases). Germline V gives CDR1 MDHEN, CDR2 SYDVKM. The CDR3 runs to 14 residues. Between the trimmed V and J ends, which lost 3 bases and 3 bases, there was a span of 11 bases. The CDR3 DNA reads TGTGCCAGCAGTTTTCGTAGCAGGGAAGAGACCCAGTACTTC. This translates into CASSFRSREETQYF.

In its sample, this clone was seen a few times. The gene calls are TRBV5-1 and TRBJ2-7, with TRBD2 matching over 8 bases. This CDR3 is built from 15 residues. Germline loops: CDR1 SGHRS, CDR2 YFSETQ. The ends lost 0 bases at V and 5 bases at J; junction bases unmatched: 7. Written as DNA, the CDR3 is TGCGCCAGCAGCTTGGTTCGGGGGGGCATCCACGAGCAGTACTTC. Translating gives CASSLVRGGIHEQYF. The complete variable domain, with remaining parts taken from reference TRBV5-1 and TRBJ2-7, reads KAGVTQTPRYLIKTRGQQVTLSCSPISGHRSVSWYQQTPGQGLQFLFEYFSETQRNKGNFPGRFSGRQFSNSRSEMNVSTLELGDSALYLCASSLVRGGIHEQYFGPGTRLTVT.

J is TRBJ1-1 and V is TRBV6-5; no clear D gene. This CDR3 is 15 amino acids long. Per the germline V gene, CDR1 is MNHEY and CDR2 is SVGAGI. Trimming took 6 bases from V and 1 from J, leaving 15 bases between them. CDR3 DNA: TGTGCCAGCAGGACCCGGCCAGGCAGGAACACTGAAGCTTTCTTT. It codes for CASRTRPGRNTEAFF.

To note about this clone: Other DNA variants within this sample encode the same CDR3. V and J are TRBV5-1 and TRBJ1-1, with D perhaps matching TRBD1 (5 bases). Trimming took 0 bases from V and 0 from J, leaving 6 bases between them. The V gene's germline CDR1 is SGHRS and CDR2 YFSETQ. The CDR3 length is 14 residues. CDR3 residues: CASSLGGLNTEAFF. The CDR3 DNA reads as TGCGCCAGCAGCTTGGGGGGCCTGAACACTGAAGCTTTCTTT.

The chain carries TRBV6-1 and TRBJ1-4, with TRBD1 matching 9 bases. The CDR3 spans 22 residues. Germline V gene lookup returns CDR1 MNHNS and CDR2 SASEGT. With V trimmed by 1 base and J by 8 bases, 26 bases remained unmatched. The CDR3 region is CASSEVAPLVRGQGVVWEKLFF. The CDR3 DNA sequence: TGTGCCAGCAGTGAAGTGGCCCCACTAGTCCGGGGACAGGGTGTAGTTTGGGAAAAACTGTTTTTT.

The gene calls are TRBV9 and TRBJ2-7; TRBD2 matches at 15 bases. Losses at the gene ends were 0 bases for V and 4 bases for J; bases not matched to a gene: 2. The CDR3 has 16 residues. Germline V gene data show CDR1 as SGDLS and CDR2 as YYNGEE. In DNA form, the CDR3 reads TGTGCCAGCAGCGTAGAGGGACTAGCGGGGGGTTACGAGCAGTACTTC. As protein: CASSVEGLAGGYEQYF. Variable domain in full (rest from reference TRBV9 and TRBJ2-7): DSGVTQTPKHLITATGQRVTLRCSPRSGDLSVYWYQQSLDQGLQFLIQYYNGEERAKGNILERFSAQQFPDLHSELNLSSLELGDSALYFCASSVEGLAGGYEQYFGPGTRLTVT.

The V call is TRBV5-4, the J call TRBJ2-7, with 9 bases matching TRBD1. CDR1 is SGHNT, CDR2 YYREEE, per germline (reference sequence). The CDR3 is 13 amino acids. Trimming took 5 bases from V and 6 from J; bases not matched to a gene: 6. For the CDR3, the DNA is TGTGCCAGCAGGAGGACAGGGGCTCGCGAGCAGTACTTC. It encodes CASRRTGAREQYF.